This entry is about one T cell receptor (beta chain). Its antigen is unknown. The CDR3 has 13 residues. Germline V gives CDR1 SGHRS, CDR2 YFSETQ. The ends lost 3 bases at V and 5 bases at J; junction bases unmatched: 0. Amplification used 60 Vbeta primers and 13 Jbeta primers. Profiled with immunoSEQ multiplex PCR; TCRdb holds only in-frame clones, not every one. This table holds a few hundred thousand clones, more than 60% found once. This entry belongs to a study of cytomegalovirus exposure and HLA in healthy donors. Study-wide findings and caveats: Exclusion as indistinguishable affected some V segments, including TRBV6-2 and TRBV6-3. In a later analysis, most CMV-associated TCR beta chains appeared HLA-restricted.

The chain has TRBV5-1 and TRBJ2-3; 10 bases are a match to TRBD2. Sample: PBMCs. The receptor was isolated from a man aged 35 to 55 in good health and CMV-seronegative. CDR3 protein: CASSWTSGDTQYF. As DNA, the CDR3 is TGCGCCAGCAGCTGGACTAGCGGAGATACGCAGTATTTT.